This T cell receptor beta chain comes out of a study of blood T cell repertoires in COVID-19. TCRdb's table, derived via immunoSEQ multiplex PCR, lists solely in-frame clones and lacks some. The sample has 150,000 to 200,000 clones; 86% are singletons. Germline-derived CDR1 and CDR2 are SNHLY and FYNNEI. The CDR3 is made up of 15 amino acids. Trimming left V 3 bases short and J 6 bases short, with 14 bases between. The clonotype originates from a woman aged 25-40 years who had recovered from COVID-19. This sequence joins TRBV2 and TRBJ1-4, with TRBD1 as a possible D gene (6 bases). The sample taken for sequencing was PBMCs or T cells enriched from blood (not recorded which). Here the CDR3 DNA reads TGTGCCAGCAGTGAGGGGGGGGCATCGGATGAAAAACTGTTTTTT. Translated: CASSEGGASDEKLFF.